One and the same sample provided the 16 T cell receptor beta chains below, sequenced in a study of cytomegalovirus exposure and HLA in healthy donors. A multiplex PCR was run with 60 Vbeta primers and 13 Jbeta primers. Only in-frame clones appear in the TCRdb table, and some are missing; sequencing was by immunoSEQ multiplex PCR. The table records fewer than 180,000 clones, about 85% of them present only once. Sequencing was carried out using PBMCs. These receptors originate from a human donor in good health.

V and J are TRBV4-1 and TRBJ2-3, with 9 nucleotides matching TRBD1. CDR3 size: 18 residues. V shed 3 bases and J 1 base; nucleotides not matched to a gene: 11. CDR1 is MGHRA, CDR2 YSYEKL, per germline. CDR3 protein: CASSQLQGASTGTDTQYF. Written as DNA, the CDR3 is TGCGCCAGCAGCCAGCTACAGGGGGCAAGCACTGGCACAGATACGCAGTATTTT.

This clone was counted a single time. The rearrangement joins TRBV20-1 to TRBJ2-3; no clear D. This CDR3 contains 11 residues. Germline-derived CDR1 and CDR2 are DFQATT and SNEGSKA (reference sequence). In DNA, the CDR3 is TGCAGCTATACTTTTTCAGATACGCAGTATTTT. Its protein product is CSYTFSDTQYF.

The sample holds a few counts of this clone. The chain uses TRBV9 and TRBJ1-5; D gene ambiguous. The CDR3 covers 14 residues. Germline V gene lookup returns CDR1 SGDLS and CDR2 YYNGEE. V was cut by 0 bases and J by 3 bases, with 7 bases left in between. CDR3 sequence reads: CASSVDGNNQPQHF. The CDR3 coding sequence is TGTGCCAGCAGCGTAGACGGGAACAATCAGCCCCAGCATTTT. The complete variable domain, with remaining parts taken from reference TRBV9 and TRBJ1-5, reads DSGVTQTPKHLITATGQRVTLRCSPRSGDLSVYWYQQSLDQGLQFLIQYYNGEERAKGNILERFSAQQFPDLHSELNLSSLELGDSALYFCASSVDGNNQPQHFGDGTRLSIL.

This rearrangement joins TRBV9 to TRBJ2-3; TRBD2 matches at 8 bases. CDR3 size: 11 residues. Germline V lookup: CDR1 SGDLS, CDR2 YYNGEE. V shed 7 bases, J shed 12 bases, and the junction held 7 bases outside the gene matches. The CDR3 spells CASSSGRPQYF. The CDR3 DNA sequence: TGTGCCAGCTCGAGCGGGAGACCACAGTATTTT.

This clone showed up just a few times. The gene calls are TRBV18 and TRBJ1-5; D is perhaps TRBD1 (6 bases). The germline gives CDR1 KGHSH, CDR2 LQKENI. Trimming removed 6 bases at V and 5 bases at J, with 17 bases between. This CDR3 comprises 15 residues. The CDR3 bases are TGTGCCAGCTCGAGATTACAGGGTTTGGATCAGCCCCAGCATTTT. Protein product: CASSRLQGLDQPQHF.

The chain employs TRBV28 and TRBJ2-7; D ambiguous. Trimming took 7 bases from V and 0 from J, leaving 13 bases between them. CDR1 is MDHEN and CDR2 is SYDVKM in the germline V gene. CDR3 size: 14 residues. The CDR3 nucleotides read TGTGCCAGCACCGCAGGATCTTACTCCTACGAGCAGTACTTC. Translating it yields CASTAGSYSYEQYF. Looking up the rest from reference TRBV28 and TRBJ2-7 gives the full variable domain: DVKVTQSSRYLVKRTGEKVFLECVQDMDHENMFWYRQDPGLGLRLIYFSYDVKMKEKGDIPEGYSVSREKKERFSLILESASTNQTSMYLCASTAGSYSYEQYFGPGTRLTVT.

V gene TRBV7-2 combines with J gene TRBJ1-5; unclear D gene. CDR3 size: 13 residues. V lost 6 bases to trimming and J lost 1 base, with 7 bases between them. Looked up from germline, CDR1 is SGHTA and CDR2 is FQGNSA. CDR3 DNA sequence: TGTGCCAGCAGGCGATGGAGCAATCAGCCCCAGCATTTT. Amino acids: CASRRWSNQPQHF.

The chain recombines TRBV19 with TRBJ1-5; D is unresolved. V lost 5 bases and J lost 9, with 14 bases in between. The CDR3 covers 13 residues. From germline, CDR1 is LNHDA and CDR2 SQIVND (reference sequence). Here the CDR3 reads CASSEDPRVPQHF. For the CDR3, the DNA is TGTGCCAGTAGTGAGGATCCCCGGGTGCCCCAGCATTTT.

The gene calls are TRBV7-2 and TRBJ2-7; the D gene is possibly TRBD2 (5 bases). CDR1 is SGHTA, CDR2 FQGNSA, per germline. The V end lost 1 base, the J end lost 5 bases, and 15 bases lay between the germline ends. CDR3 length: 15 amino acids. CDR3 coding DNA: TGTGCCAGCAGCTTAGTACCGGGGTTGGTTGACGAGCAGTACTTC. It yields the protein CASSLVPGLVDEQYF.

This chain joins TRBV28 and TRBJ2-5; D is possibly TRBD1 (6 bases). V lost 3 bases to trimming and J lost 3 bases, with 11 bases between them. Germline loops: CDR1 MDHEN, CDR2 SYDVKM. This CDR3 has 14 residues. The CDR3 sequence is CASSLLGQEETQYF. The CDR3 DNA sequence: TGTGCCAGCAGTTTGCTGGGACAAGAAGAGACCCAGTACTTC.

CDR3 coding DNA: TGTGCCAGCACCCCCTTCCTTAGCGGCGGCCAAGAGACCCAGTACTTC. Amino acid sequence: CASTPFLSGGQETQYF. The chain has TRBV27 and TRBJ2-5; TRBD2 is a possible D gene (6 bases). The CDR3 covers 16 residues. The germline gives CDR1 MNHEY, CDR2 SMNVEV (reference sequence). Trimming removed 7 bases at V and 1 base at J, with 19 bases between.

This chain links TRBV2 with TRBJ2-7; D is undetermined. The CDR3 is 12 amino acids. V was shortened by 4 bases and J by 1 base, with 5 bases between the two germline ends. CDR1 and CDR2 (germline): SNHLY, FYNNEI. The CDR3 DNA reads TGTGCCAGCAGTGGCCAGTCCTACGAGCAGTACTTC. Protein: CASSGQSYEQYF.

The chain joins TRBV28 to TRBJ1-2, with TRBD1 matching over 9 bases. The CDR3 consists of 17 residues. Germline assignment: CDR1 MDHEN and CDR2 SYDVKM. V trimming: 7 bases; J trimming: 2 bases; junction bases outside the gene matches: 14. The DNA of the CDR3 is TGTGCCAGCACCCGTACAGGGGGCGCGAAGATAAACTATGGCTACACCTTC. This codes for CASTRTGGAKINYGYTF.

V usage is TRBV6-5 and J usage is TRBJ1-6; D not certain. Germline CDR1 is MNHEY and CDR2 is SVGAGI. V was shortened by 5 bases and J by 10 bases, with 9 bases between the two germline ends. The CDR3 consists of 12 residues. The CDR3, as DNA: TGTGCCAGCAGTCCAAGACACTCACCCCTCCACTTT. As protein: CASSPRHSPLHF.

V and J are TRBV7-9 and TRBJ2-2, with no clear D. The CDR3 spans 13 residues. Germline V gene data show CDR1 as SEHNR and CDR2 as FQNEAQ (reference sequence). V lost 5 bases, J lost 9 bases, and 13 bases lay in between. The CDR3 sequence: CASSPLGRWELFF. The CDR3 region has the DNA TGTGCCAGCAGCCCTCTAGGTCGTTGGGAGCTGTTTTTT.

The rearrangement uses TRBV29-1 and TRBJ2-3; no firm D call. The CDR3 runs 12 residues. Per the germline V gene, CDR1 is SQVTM and CDR2 is ANQGSEA. The V gene lost 3 bases and the J gene lost 2 bases, with 6 bases spanning the gap. The CDR3 spells CSVDLATDTQYF. The CDR3 DNA reads as TGCAGCGTTGATTTGGCCACAGATACGCAGTATTTT.